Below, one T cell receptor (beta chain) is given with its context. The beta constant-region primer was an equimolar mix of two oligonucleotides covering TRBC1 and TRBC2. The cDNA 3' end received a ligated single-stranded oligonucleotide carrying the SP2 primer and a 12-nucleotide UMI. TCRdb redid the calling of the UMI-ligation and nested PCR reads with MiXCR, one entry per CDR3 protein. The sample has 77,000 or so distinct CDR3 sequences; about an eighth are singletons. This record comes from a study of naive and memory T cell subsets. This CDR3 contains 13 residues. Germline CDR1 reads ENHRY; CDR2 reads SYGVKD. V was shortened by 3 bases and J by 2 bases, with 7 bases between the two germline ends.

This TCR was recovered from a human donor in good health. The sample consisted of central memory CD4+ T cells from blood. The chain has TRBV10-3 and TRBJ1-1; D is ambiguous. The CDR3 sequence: CAISERENTEAFF. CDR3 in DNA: TGTGCCATCAGTGAAAGAGAAAACACTGAAGCTTTCTTT.